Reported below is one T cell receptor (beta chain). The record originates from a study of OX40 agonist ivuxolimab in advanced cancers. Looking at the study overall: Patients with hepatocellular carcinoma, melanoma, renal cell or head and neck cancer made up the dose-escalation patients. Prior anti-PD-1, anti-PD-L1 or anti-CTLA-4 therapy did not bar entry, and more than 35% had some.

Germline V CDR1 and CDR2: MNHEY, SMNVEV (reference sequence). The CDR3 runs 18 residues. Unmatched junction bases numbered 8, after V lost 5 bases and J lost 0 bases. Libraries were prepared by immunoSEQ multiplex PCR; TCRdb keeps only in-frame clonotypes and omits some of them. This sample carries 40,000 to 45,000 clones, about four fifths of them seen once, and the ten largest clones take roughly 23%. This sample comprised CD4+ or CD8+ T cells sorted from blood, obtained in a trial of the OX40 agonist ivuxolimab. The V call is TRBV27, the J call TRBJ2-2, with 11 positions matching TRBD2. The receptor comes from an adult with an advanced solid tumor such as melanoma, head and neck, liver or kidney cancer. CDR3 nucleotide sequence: TGTGCCAGCAGTGCTAGGGTACTAGCGGGGGCGAACACCGGGGAGCTGTTTTTT. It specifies CASSARVLAGANTGELFF.